This TCR beta chain was found in a study of blood T cells in healthy people across ages. The overall study: Using template switching, researchers captured about one barcoded beta molecule for each two T cells. General study findings and limits: Age advanced and TCR beta diversity per million T cells fell, roughly linearly.

Germline loops: CDR1 MNHEY, CDR2 SVGEGT. V was clipped by 6 bases and J by 13 bases, with 13 bases between them. This CDR3 is 11 amino acids long. Primed by a sample-barcoded 5' primer and a J-beta primer mix, a second PCR proceeded for 7 to 11 cycles. A single record per CDR3 protein comes from TCRdb applying MiXCR to the 5' RACE reads. The table shows 920,000 or so distinct CDR3 sequences, with 35% to 55% occurring only once. On this clonotype: Its antigen remains unknown.

This sequence joins TRBV6-2 or TRBV6-3 and TRBJ2-4; no clear D gene. The sequence derives from a woman in her sixties or seventies in good health. Sequencing was done on a sample of blood. CDR3 nucleotide sequence: TGTGCCAGCAGCAATCCAAGTTTACAGTACTTC. It encodes CASSNPSLQYF.